This TCR beta chain is drawn from a study of blood T cell repertoires in COVID-19. Overall study: The United States, Italy and Spain provided the acute and convalescent COVID-19 samples. Sources were T cells, B-cell-depleted T cells, or PBMCs; the material itself was cDNA or gDNA.

The CDR3 is 14 amino acids. The V gene's germline CDR1 is MNHEY and CDR2 SVGAGI. V was clipped by 5 bases and J by 4 bases; unmatched bases: 3. Sequenced by immunoSEQ multiplex PCR; TCRdb stores in-frame clones only, minus some. This sample has roughly 250,000 clones, with approximately 80% found just once. The J gene is TRBJ1-4, the V gene TRBV6-5; 8 positions agree with TRBD1. The clonotype comes from a woman of 80 years or more with active or convalescent COVID-19. The specimen was peripheral blood. CDR3 nucleotides: TGTGCCAGCAGTCAGGGGGCCGGTAATGAAAAACTGTTTTTT. Translated: CASSQGAGNEKLFF.